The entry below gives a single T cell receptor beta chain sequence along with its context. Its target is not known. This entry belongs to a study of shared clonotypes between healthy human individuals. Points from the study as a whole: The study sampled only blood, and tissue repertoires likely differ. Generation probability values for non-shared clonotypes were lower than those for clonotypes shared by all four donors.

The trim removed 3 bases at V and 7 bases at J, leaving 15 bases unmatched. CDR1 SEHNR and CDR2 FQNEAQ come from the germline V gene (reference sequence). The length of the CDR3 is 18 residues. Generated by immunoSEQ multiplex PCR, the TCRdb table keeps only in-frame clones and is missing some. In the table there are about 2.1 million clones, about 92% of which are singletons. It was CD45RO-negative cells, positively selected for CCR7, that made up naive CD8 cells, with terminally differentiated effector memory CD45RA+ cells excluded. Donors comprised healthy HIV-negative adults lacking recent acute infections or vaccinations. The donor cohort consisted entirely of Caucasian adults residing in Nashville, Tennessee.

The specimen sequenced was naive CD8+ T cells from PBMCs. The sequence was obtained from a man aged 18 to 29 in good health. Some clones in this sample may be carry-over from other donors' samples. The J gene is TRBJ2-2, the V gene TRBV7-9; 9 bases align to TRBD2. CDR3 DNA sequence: TGTGCCAGCAGCTTTAACAGCCTAGCGGGATCCGGGGTCGGGGAGCTGTTTTTT. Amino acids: CASSFNSLAGSGVGELFF.